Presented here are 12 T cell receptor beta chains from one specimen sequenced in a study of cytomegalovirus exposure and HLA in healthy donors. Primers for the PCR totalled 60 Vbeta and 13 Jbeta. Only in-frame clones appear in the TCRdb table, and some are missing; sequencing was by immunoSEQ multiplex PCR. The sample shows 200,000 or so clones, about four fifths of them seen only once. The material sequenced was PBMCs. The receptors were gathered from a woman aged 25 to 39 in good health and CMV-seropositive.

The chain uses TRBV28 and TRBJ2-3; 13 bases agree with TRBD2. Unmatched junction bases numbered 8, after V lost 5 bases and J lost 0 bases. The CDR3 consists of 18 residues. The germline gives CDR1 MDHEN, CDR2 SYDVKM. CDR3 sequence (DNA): TGTGCCAGCAGTCCACAACGACTAGCGGGAGGAAGCACAGATACGCAGTATTTT. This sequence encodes CASSPQRLAGGSTDTQYF. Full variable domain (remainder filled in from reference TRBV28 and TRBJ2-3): DVKVTQSSRYLVKRTGEKVFLECVQDMDHENMFWYRQDPGLGLRLIYFSYDVKMKEKGDIPEGYSVSREKKERFSLILESASTNQTSMYLCASSPQRLAGGSTDTQYFGPGTRLTVL.

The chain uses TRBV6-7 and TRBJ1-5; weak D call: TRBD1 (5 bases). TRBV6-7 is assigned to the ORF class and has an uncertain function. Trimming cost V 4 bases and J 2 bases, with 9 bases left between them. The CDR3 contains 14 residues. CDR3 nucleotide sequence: TGTGCCAGCAGTTCAGGGCTGGGCAATCAGCCCCAGCATTTT. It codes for CASSSGLGNQPQHF.

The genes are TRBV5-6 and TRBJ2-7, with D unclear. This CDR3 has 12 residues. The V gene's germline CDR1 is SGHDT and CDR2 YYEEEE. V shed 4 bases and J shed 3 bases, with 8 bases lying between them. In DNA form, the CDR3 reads TGTGCCAGCAGCCTACGTGGCTACGAGCAGTACTTC. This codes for CASSLRGYEQYF. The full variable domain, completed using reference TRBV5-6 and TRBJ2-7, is DAGVTQSPTHLIKTRGQQVTLRCSPKSGHDTVSWYQQALGQGPQFIFQYYEEEERQRGNFPDRFSGHQFPNYSSELNVNALLLGDSALYLCASSLRGYEQYFGPGTRLTVT.

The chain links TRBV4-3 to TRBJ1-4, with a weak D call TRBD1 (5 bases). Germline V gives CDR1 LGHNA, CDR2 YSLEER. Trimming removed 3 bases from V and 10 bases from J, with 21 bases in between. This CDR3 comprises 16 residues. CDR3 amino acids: CASSQDGPGVGGKLFF. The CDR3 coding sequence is TGCGCCAGCAGCCAGGATGGTCCGGGGGTGGGTGGAAAACTGTTTTTT.

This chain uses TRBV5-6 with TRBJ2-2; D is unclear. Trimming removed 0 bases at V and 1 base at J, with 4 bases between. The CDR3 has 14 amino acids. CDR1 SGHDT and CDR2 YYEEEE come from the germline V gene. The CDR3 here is CASSLDMNTGELFF. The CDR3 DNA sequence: TGTGCCAGCAGCTTGGACATGAACACCGGGGAGCTGTTTTTT. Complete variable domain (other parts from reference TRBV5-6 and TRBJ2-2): DAGVTQSPTHLIKTRGQQVTLRCSPKSGHDTVSWYQQALGQGPQFIFQYYEEEERQRGNFPDRFSGHQFPNYSSELNVNALLLGDSALYLCASSLDMNTGELFFGEGSRLTVL.

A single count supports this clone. The CDR3 nucleotides are TGTGCCAGCAGCCCAACAGGGGGCAAGGCCGGGGAGCTGTTTTTT. This encodes CASSPTGGKAGELFF. The chain joins TRBV11-2 to TRBJ2-2; 9 positions agree with TRBD1. The CDR3 totals 15 residues. Germline CDR1 reads SGHAT; CDR2 reads FQNNGV. Losses at the gene ends were 5 bases for V and 6 bases for J; bases not matched to a gene: 7.

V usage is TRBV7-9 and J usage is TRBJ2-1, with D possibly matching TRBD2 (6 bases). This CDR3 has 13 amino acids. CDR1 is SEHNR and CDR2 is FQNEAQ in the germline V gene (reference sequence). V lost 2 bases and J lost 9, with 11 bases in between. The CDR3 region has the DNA TGTGCCAGCAGCTTATCTGGGGGGAGTGAGCAGTTCTTC. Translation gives CASSLSGGSEQFF.

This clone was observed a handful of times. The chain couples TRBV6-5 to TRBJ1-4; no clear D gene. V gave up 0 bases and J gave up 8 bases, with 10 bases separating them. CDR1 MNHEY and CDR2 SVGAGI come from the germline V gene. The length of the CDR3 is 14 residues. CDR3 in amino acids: CASSYSNRREKLFF. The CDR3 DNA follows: TGTGCCAGCAGTTACTCCAATCGGAGGGAAAAACTGTTTTTT.

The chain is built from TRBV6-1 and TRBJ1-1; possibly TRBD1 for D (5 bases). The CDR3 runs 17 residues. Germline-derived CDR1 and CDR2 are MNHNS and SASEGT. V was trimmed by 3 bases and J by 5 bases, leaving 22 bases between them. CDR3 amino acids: CASSDSLAGLSWTEAFF. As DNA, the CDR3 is TGTGCCAGCAGTGACAGCTTGGCAGGGCTTAGCTGGACTGAAGCTTTCTTT.

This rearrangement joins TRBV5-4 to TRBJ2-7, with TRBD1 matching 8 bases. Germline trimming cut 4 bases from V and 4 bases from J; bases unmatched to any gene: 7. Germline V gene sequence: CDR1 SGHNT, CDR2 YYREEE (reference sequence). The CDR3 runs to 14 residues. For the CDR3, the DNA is TGTGCCAGCAGCCCGGGACAGGCCGCTTACGAGCAGTACTTC. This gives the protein CASSPGQAAYEQYF. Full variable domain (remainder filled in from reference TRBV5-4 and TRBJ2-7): ETGVTQSPTHLIKTRGQQVTLRCSSQSGHNTVSWYQQALGQGPQFIFQYYREEENGRGNFPPRFSGLQFPNYSSELNVNALELDDSALYLCASSPGQAAYEQYFGPGTRLTVT.

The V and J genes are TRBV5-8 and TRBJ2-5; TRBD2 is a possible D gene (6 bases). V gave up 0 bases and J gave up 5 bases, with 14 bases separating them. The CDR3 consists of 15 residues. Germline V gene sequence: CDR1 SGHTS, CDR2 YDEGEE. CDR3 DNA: TGTGCCAGCAGCTTGGTCTTAGCGGTAGGGGAGACCCAGTACTTC. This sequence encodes CASSLVLAVGETQYF. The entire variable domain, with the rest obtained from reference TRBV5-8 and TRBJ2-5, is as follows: EAGVTQSPTHLIKTRGQQATLRCSPISGHTSVYWYQQALGLGLQFLLWYDEGEERNRGNFPPRFSGRQFPNYSSELNVNALELEDSALYLCASSLVLAVGETQYFGPGTRLLVL.

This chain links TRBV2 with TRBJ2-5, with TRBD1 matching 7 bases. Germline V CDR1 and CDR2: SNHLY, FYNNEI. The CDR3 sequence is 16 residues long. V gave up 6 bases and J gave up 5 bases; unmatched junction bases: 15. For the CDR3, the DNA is TGTGCCAGCAGGGATACCCCGACAGGGATTCGGGAGACCCAGTACTTC. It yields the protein CASRDTPTGIRETQYF. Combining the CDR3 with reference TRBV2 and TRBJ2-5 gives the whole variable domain EPEVTQTPSHQVTQMGQEVILRCVPISNHLYFYWYRQILGQKVEFLVSFYNNEISEKSEIFDDQFSVERPDGSNFTLKIRSTKLEDSAMYFCASRDTPTGIRETQYFGPGTRLLVL.